This T cell receptor beta chain was identified in a study of blood T cell repertoires in COVID-19. Across the study: From the United States, Italy and Spain came samples of acute and convalescent COVID-19. The cDNA or gDNA used as material had been derived from T cells, B-cell-depleted T cells, or PBMCs.

In the authors' methods: Amplification of reference gene primers provided the estimated nucleated cell counts. The data were produced by immunoSEQ multiplex PCR, yet TCRdb's version contains in-frame clones alone and is incomplete. V and J calls and clone size come straight from that table; D and trimming were deduced from the DNA. This table has 150,000 to 200,000 clones, about four fifths appearing once. Concerning this clone itself: Distinct nucleotide sequences in the sample also encode this CDR3.

The CDR3 loop spans 13 amino acids. V gave up 1 base and J gave up 5 bases, with 7 bases separating them. The V gene's germline CDR1 is SGHRS and CDR2 YFSETQ. This rearrangement joins TRBV5-1 to TRBJ1-5; the D is unclear. This TCR was recovered from a man in his sixties with active or convalescent COVID-19. Material for sequencing was peripheral blood. CDR3 nucleotides: TGCGCCAGCAGCTTGACAGCGGATCAGCCCCAGCATTTT. It codes for CASSLTADQPQHF.